A single sample gave rise to the 22 T cell receptor beta chains below, sequenced in a study of shared clonotypes between healthy human individuals. Clones were sequenced by immunoSEQ multiplex PCR, and TCRdb holds only the in-frame ones, with some missing. The sample consists of around 500,000 clones, around 75% of them appearing once. Sequencing used PBMCs. These receptors were collected from a woman in her thirties or forties in good health. Some clones in this sample may be carry-over from other donors' samples.

The rearrangement joins TRBV5-1 to TRBJ1-5; possibly TRBD1 for D (6 bases). CDR1 and CDR2 (germline): SGHRS, YFSETQ. The CDR3 runs to 15 residues. Trimming removed 0 bases at V and 5 bases at J, with 12 bases between. CDR3 bases: TGCGCCAGCAGCTTGGATGCAGGGGATGATCAGCCCCAGCATTTT. Its protein product is CASSLDAGDDQPQHF.

The V gene is TRBV11-2, the J gene TRBJ2-5; the D gene could be TRBD1 or TRBD2 (6 bases each). Germline CDR1 is SGHAT and CDR2 is FQNNGV. The CDR3 has 15 residues. V lost 8 bases and J 5 bases, leaving 21 bases between the germline ends. The chain's CDR3 is CASRSGGGRGETQYF. The CDR3 DNA reads TGTGCCAGCCGCTCCGGTGGGGGGCGCGGGGAGACCCAGTACTTC.

The chain has TRBV28 and TRBJ2-7, with D tentatively TRBD1 (6 bases). Trimming pared 7 bases from V and 5 bases from J, leaving 21 bases between. Germline CDR1 reads MDHEN; CDR2 reads SYDVKM. This CDR3 contains 15 residues. CDR3 sequence (DNA): TGTGCCAGCATTCTAGGGGGTGGCAGCCCTAACGAGCAGTACTTC. It codes for CASILGGGSPNEQYF.

This clone was seen a single time. The chain carries TRBV28 and TRBJ2-2; D may be TRBD1 (6 bases). The germline V and J ends were trimmed by 6 bases and 2 bases, with 16 bases remaining between them. The CDR3 sequence is 16 residues long. Germline loops: CDR1 MDHEN, CDR2 SYDVKM. The CDR3 reads CASRLGQLLNTGELFF. Here the CDR3 DNA reads TGTGCCAGCAGATTAGGACAGCTCTTAAACACCGGGGAGCTGTTTTTT.

This rearrangement joins TRBV11-1 to TRBJ2-1; 8 nucleotides match TRBD2. V was clipped by 3 bases and J by 5 bases; unmatched bases: 6. This CDR3 has 15 residues. CDR1 is SGHAT, CDR2 FQDESV, per germline (reference sequence). CDR3 in DNA: TGTGCCAGCAGCTTTGGCAAACTAGCGGACAATGAGCAGTTCTTC. It encodes CASSFGKLADNEQFF.

The chain couples TRBV19 to TRBJ2-7; TRBD2 aligns across 10 bases. The CDR3 consists of 15 residues. V trimming: 1 base; J trimming: 3 bases; junction bases outside the gene matches: 3. Per germline, CDR1 LNHDA and CDR2 SQIVND (reference sequence). CDR3: CASSIAASGGYEQYF. The CDR3 coding sequence is TGTGCCAGTAGTATAGCGGCTAGCGGGGGCTACGAGCAGTACTTC.

This rearrangement joins TRBV9 to TRBJ2-2; D remains ambiguous. With 6 bases removed from V and 1 base from J, the gap between germline ends came to 10 bases. The CDR3 has 14 residues. The germline gives CDR1 SGDLS, CDR2 YYNGEE. The CDR3 nucleotides are TGTGCCAGCACCCAGACACAGAACACCGGGGAGCTGTTTTTT. As protein: CASTQTQNTGELFF.

This clone was seen repeatedly, ten times or more. The rearrangement joins TRBV14 to TRBJ1-2, with D hard to call. CDR3 size: 17 residues. The germline V gene has CDR1 SGHDN and CDR2 FVKESK. Deletions cut 3 bases from V and 3 bases from J, with 20 bases between. CDR3 sequence: CASSHLGGSPRDYGYTF. CDR3 nucleotides: TGTGCCAGCAGCCATTTAGGAGGCAGCCCACGGGACTATGGCTACACCTTC.

This CDR3 reads CASSTPGRTNTGELFF. CDR3 DNA sequence: TGTGCCAGTAGTACACCGGGACGGACCAACACCGGGGAGCTGTTTTTT. This chain joins TRBV19 and TRBJ2-2; D may match TRBD1 or TRBD2 (5 bases each). The CDR3 consists of 16 residues. Germline CDR1 is LNHDA and CDR2 is SQIVND (reference sequence). V was trimmed by 4 bases and J by 2 bases, leaving 14 bases between them.

The gene calls are TRBV7-8 and TRBJ2-7; the match to TRBD2 covers 10 bases. V was clipped by 4 bases and J by 0 bases; unmatched bases: 9. The V gene's germline CDR1 is SGHVS and CDR2 FQNEAQ. This CDR3 has 17 amino acids. The CDR3 DNA reads TGTGCCAGCAGCTCCCTCCCCAGCGGGAGGGCCTCCTACGAGCAGTACTTC. Translation gives CASSSLPSGRASYEQYF.

The genes are TRBV7-2 and TRBJ1-4, with a possible D match to TRBD1 (5 bases). The V gene's germline CDR1 is SGHTA and CDR2 FQGNSA. This CDR3 spans 15 amino acids. Trimming took 5 bases from V and 8 from J, leaving 18 bases between them. The DNA of the CDR3 is TGTGCCAGCAGCCTCCTGGGCCAGGGAGGCGAAAAACTGTTTTTT. Translation gives CASSLLGQGGEKLFF.

This chain links TRBV6-1 with TRBJ2-1; 10 bases fit TRBD1. The junction had 3 bases not matched to a gene; V was cut back by 8 bases and J by 2 bases. From germline, CDR1 is MNHNS and CDR2 SASEGT. The CDR3 totals 14 residues. Here the CDR3 DNA reads TGTGCCAGCCTCGACAGGGGGCCCTACAATGAGCAGTTCTTC. Its protein is CASLDRGPYNEQFF.

V is TRBV7-9 and J is TRBJ2-7, with TRBD1 matching over 9 bases. Per germline, CDR1 SEHNR and CDR2 FQNEAQ (reference sequence). After removal of 5 bases from V and 0 bases from J, the junction contained 5 bases not matched to a gene. CDR3 length: 15 amino acids. CDR3 sequence (DNA): TGTGCCAGCAGCCCCCGGACAGGGGACTCCTACGAGCAGTACTTC. This sequence encodes CASSPRTGDSYEQYF. The full variable domain, completed using reference TRBV7-9 and TRBJ2-7, is DTGVSQNPRHKITKRGQNVTFRCDPISEHNRLYWYRQTLGQGPEFLTYFQNEAQLEKSRLLSDRFSAERPKGSFSTLEIQRTEQGDSAMYLCASSPRTGDSYEQYFGPGTRLTVT.

This sequence joins TRBV7-9 and TRBJ2-1; D ambiguous. The CDR3 totals 15 residues. V was cut by 4 bases and J by 3 bases, with 13 bases left in between. Germline loops: CDR1 SEHNR, CDR2 FQNEAQ (reference sequence). Written as DNA, the CDR3 is TGTGCCAGCAGCTCGCATACTCAAGACTACAATGAGCAGTTCTTC. Translating gives CASSSHTQDYNEQFF.

In DNA, the CDR3 is TGTGCCAGCATCAAGCCGGGGTACAATGAGCAGTTCTTC. This gives the protein CASIKPGYNEQFF. The V and J genes are TRBV7-9 and TRBJ2-1, with TRBD2 as a possible D gene (5 bases). CDR3 length equals 13 residues. V was pared by 7 bases and J by 4 bases, with 11 bases between. Per germline, CDR1 SEHNR and CDR2 FQNEAQ (reference sequence).

The genes are TRBV19 and TRBJ2-1, with D maybe TRBD2 (6 bases). Germline CDR1 reads LNHDA; CDR2 reads SQIVND (reference sequence). With 3 bases removed from V and 6 bases from J, the gap between germline ends came to 9 bases. This CDR3 is built from 13 residues. The CDR3 loop is CASSMDYTNEQFF. In DNA form, the CDR3 reads TGTGCCAGTAGTATGGACTACACCAATGAGCAGTTCTTC.

The chain employs TRBV4-1 and TRBJ1-2, with D possibly TRBD1 on 6 matching bases. CDR3 length: 13 residues. Trimming left V 3 bases short and J 6 bases short, with 11 bases between. CDR1 MGHRA and CDR2 YSYEKL come from the germline V gene. CDR3 loop: CASSQGARHGYTF. CDR3 in DNA: TGCGCCAGCAGCCAGGGGGCCCGGCATGGCTACACCTTC.

This chain joins TRBV19 and TRBJ1-5, with 8 bases that match TRBD1. This CDR3 comprises 15 residues. Germline V gene lookup returns CDR1 LNHDA and CDR2 SQIVND (reference sequence). J was trimmed by 2 bases and V by 7 bases; bases with no gene match: 7. CDR3 region: CASIARGLGNQPQHF. The CDR3 DNA is TGTGCCAGTATTGCCAGGGGGCTGGGCAATCAGCCCCAGCATTTT.

This chain uses TRBV4-1 with TRBJ1-2, with D perhaps TRBD1 (5 bases). The V gene lost 0 bases and the J gene lost 8 bases, with 16 bases spanning the gap. Germline CDR1 is MGHRA and CDR2 is YSYEKL. The CDR3 runs to 15 residues. CDR3 residues: CASSQDQGSYLGYTF. In DNA, the CDR3 is TGCGCCAGCAGCCAAGACCAGGGTTCTTATCTAGGCTACACCTTC.

Remarks on this clone: Germline is not matched at one junction end, which may reflect a read error. The gene calls are TRBV7-9 and TRBJ2-3; TRBD1 aligns across 7 bases. Germline CDR1 is SEHNR and CDR2 is FQNEAQ (reference sequence). The CDR3 is 12 amino acids. CDR3 residues: CASSLGSGQARF. The CDR3 DNA sequence: TGTGCCAGCAGCTTAGGGTCAGGACAGGCGCGTTTT.

Note on this clone: A far larger clone is one nucleotide away, so this likely arose from a read error. Other DNA sequences from this sample encode an identical CDR3 as well. The CDR3 nucleotides read TGTGCCAGCAGTGCTGGTCCCACCGGGGAGCTGTTTTTT. It translates to CASSAGPTGELFF. The chain couples TRBV6-4 to TRBJ2-2; D gene ambiguous. This CDR3 comprises 13 residues. The V end was cut by 4 bases, the J end by 4 bases, with 7 bases between. Germline lookup yields CDR1 MRHNA and CDR2 SNTAGT.

J is TRBJ2-1 and V is TRBV10-1, with 8 bases lining up with TRBD2. V lost 4 bases to trimming and J lost 8 bases; unmatched junction nucleotides: 10. Germline CDR1 is WNHNN and CDR2 is SYGVQD (reference sequence). The CDR3 is made up of 15 amino acids. For the CDR3, the DNA is TGCGCCAGCAGTGTTTCGGGGGGGAAGGCCTATGAGCAGTTCTTC. Its protein is CASSVSGGKAYEQFF.